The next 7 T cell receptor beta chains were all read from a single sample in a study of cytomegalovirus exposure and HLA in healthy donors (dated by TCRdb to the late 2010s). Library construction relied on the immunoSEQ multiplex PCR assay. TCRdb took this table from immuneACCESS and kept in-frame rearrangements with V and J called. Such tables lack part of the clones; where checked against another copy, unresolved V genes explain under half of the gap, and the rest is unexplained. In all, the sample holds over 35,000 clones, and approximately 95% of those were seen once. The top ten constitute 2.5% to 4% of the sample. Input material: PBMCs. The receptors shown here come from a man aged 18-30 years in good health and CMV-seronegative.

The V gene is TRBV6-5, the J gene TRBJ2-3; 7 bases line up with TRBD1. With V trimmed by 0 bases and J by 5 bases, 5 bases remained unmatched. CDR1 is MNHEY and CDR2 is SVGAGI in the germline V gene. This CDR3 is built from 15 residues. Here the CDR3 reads CASSYSLTGRDTQYF. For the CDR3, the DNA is TGTGCCAGCAGTTACTCCCTGACAGGGCGAGATACGCAGTATTTT.

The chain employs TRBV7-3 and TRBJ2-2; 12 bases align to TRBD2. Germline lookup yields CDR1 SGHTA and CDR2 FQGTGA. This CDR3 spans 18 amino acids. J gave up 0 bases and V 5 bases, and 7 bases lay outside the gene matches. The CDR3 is CASSQNRLAGANTGELFF. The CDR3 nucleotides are TGTGCCAGCAGCCAAAACCGACTAGCGGGAGCGAACACCGGGGAGCTGTTTTTT.

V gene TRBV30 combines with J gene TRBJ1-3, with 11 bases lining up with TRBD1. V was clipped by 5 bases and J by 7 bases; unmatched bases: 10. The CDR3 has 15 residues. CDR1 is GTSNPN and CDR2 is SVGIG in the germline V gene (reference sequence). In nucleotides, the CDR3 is TGTGCCTGGGCCCACGGACAGGGGGCGGGTAACACCATATATTTT. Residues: CAWAHGQGAGNTIYF.

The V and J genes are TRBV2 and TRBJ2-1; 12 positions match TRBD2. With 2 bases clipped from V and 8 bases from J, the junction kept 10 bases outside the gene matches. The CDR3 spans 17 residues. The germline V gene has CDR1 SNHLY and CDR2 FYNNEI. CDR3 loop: CASSETGLAGNKDEQFF. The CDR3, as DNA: TGTGCCAGCAGTGAAACCGGACTAGCGGGGAATAAGGATGAGCAGTTCTTC.

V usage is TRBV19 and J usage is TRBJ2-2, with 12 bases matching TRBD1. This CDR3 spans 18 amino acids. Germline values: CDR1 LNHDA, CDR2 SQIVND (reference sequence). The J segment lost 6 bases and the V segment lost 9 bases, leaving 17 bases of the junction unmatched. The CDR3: CASQRQLGGTGGSGELFF. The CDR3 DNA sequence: TGTGCCAGCCAGCGCCAACTAGGAGGGACAGGGGGCTCCGGGGAGCTGTTTTTT.

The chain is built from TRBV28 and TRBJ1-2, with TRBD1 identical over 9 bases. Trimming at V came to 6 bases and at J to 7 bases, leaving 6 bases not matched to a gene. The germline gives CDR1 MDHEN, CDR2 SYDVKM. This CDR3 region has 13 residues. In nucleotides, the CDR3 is TGTGCCAGCAGGACCGGGACAGGGTCTGGCTACACCTTC. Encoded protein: CASRTGTGSGYTF.

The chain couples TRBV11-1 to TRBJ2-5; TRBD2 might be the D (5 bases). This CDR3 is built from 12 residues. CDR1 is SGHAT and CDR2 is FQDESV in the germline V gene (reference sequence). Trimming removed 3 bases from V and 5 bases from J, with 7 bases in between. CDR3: CASSLRAETQYF. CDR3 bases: TGTGCCAGCAGCTTGAGGGCGGAGACCCAGTACTTC.